The clone carrying this T cell receptor beta chain was detected only a few times. The antigen is unknown. TCRdb passed the reads through MiXCR, listing each CDR3 protein once. The data hold approximately 25,000 distinct CDR3 sequences, with over 40% observed a single time. This record comes from a study of type 1 regulatory T cells. Study summary: This in vitro CD4 product, T-allo10, is enriched for Tr1 cells and alloantigen-specific.

Sequenced input: cultured T cells, either the whole culture or a sorted T cell fraction (not recorded which). The sequence derives from a human donor in good health.

The CDR3 bases are TGTGCCAGCAGTTCTCACGACAGGGGCAATCAGCCCCAGCATTTT. Its protein product is CASSSHDRGNQPQHF. The genes are TRBV6-6 and TRBJ1-5; 7 bases fit TRBD1. V gave up 4 bases and J gave up 2 bases; unmatched junction bases: 5. The germline V gene encodes CDR1 MNHNY and CDR2 SVGAGI (reference sequence). The CDR3 totals 15 residues.